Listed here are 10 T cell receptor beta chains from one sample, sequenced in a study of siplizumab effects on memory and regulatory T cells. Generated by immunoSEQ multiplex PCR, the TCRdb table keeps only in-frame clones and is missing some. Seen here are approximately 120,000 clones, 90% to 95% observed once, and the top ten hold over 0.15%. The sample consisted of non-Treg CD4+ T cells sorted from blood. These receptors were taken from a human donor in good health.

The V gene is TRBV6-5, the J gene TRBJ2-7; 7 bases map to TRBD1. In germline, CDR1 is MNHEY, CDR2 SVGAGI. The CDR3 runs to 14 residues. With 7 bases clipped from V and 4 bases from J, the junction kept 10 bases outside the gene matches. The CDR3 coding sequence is TGTGCCAGCAATAATCCGGGACAGTATTACGAGCAGTACTTC. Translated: CASNNPGQYYEQYF.

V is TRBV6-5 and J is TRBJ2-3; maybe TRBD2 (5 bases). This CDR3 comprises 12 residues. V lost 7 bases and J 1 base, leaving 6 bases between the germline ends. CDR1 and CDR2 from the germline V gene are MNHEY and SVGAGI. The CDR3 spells CASIGGTDTQYF. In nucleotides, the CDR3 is TGTGCCAGCATCGGGGGCACAGATACGCAGTATTTT.

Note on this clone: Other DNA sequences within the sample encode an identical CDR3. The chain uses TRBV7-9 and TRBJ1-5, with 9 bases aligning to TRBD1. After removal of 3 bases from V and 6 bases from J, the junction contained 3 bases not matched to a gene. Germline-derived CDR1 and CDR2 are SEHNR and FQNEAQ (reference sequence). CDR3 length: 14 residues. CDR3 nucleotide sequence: TGTGCCAGCAGCTTTGGACAGGGGCGTCAGCCCCAGCATTTT. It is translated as CASSFGQGRQPQHF.

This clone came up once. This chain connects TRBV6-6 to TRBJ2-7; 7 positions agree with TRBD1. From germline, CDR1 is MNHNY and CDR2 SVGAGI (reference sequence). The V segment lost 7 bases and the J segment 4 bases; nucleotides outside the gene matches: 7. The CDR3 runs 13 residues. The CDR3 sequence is CASMKGQIYEQYF. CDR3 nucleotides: TGTGCCAGCATGAAGGGACAGATTTACGAGCAGTACTTC.

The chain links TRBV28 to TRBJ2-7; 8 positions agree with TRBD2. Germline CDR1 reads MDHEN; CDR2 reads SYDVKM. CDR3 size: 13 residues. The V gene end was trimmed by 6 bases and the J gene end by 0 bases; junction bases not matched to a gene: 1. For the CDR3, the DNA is TGTGCCAGCAGCCGGGGGGGCTCCTACGAGCAGTACTTC. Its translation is CASSRGGSYEQYF.

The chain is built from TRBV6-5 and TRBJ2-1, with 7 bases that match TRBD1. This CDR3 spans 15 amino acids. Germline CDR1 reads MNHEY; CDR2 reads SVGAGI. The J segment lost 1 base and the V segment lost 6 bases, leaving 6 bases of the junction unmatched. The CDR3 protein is CASRRQGWSYNEQFF. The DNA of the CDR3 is TGTGCCAGCAGGAGACAGGGTTGGTCCTACAATGAGCAGTTCTTC.

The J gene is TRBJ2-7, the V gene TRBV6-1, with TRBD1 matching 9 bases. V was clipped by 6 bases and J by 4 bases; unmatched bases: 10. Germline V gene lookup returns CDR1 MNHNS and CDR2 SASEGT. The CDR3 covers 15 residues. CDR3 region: CASRTLGQGWYEQYF. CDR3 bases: TGTGCCAGCAGGACCCTAGGACAGGGGTGGTACGAGCAGTACTTC.

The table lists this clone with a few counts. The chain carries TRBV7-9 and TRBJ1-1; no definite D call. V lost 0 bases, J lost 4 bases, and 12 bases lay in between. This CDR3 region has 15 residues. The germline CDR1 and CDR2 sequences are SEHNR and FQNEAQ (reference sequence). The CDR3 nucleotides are TGTGCCAGCAGCTTAGCGGAGCCCGTAAGCACTGAAGCTTTCTTT. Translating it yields CASSLAEPVSTEAFF.

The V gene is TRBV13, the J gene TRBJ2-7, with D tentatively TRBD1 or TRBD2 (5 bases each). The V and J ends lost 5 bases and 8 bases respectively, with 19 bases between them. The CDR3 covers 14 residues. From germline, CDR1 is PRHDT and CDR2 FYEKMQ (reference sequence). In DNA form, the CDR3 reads TGTGCCAGCAGCCGAGGAAGGGGACCTACGCAGCAGTACTTC. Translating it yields CASSRGRGPTQQYF.

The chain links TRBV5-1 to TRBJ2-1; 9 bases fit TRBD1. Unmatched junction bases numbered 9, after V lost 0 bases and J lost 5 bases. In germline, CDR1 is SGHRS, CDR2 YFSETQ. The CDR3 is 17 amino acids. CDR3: CASSLVIGTGTNNEQFF. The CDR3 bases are TGCGCCAGCAGCTTGGTGATCGGGACAGGGACAAACAATGAGCAGTTCTTC.